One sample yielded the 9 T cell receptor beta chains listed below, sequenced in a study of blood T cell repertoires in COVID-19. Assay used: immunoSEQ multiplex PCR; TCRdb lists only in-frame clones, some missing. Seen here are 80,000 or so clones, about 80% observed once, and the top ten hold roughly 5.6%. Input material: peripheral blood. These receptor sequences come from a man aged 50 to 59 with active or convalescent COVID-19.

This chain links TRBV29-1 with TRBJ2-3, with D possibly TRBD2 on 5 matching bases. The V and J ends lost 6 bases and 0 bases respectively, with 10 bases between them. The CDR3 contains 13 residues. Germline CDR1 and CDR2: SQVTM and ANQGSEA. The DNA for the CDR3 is TGCAGCGTCAGCGGATCTAGCACAGATACGCAGTATTTT. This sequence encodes CSVSGSSTDTQYF.

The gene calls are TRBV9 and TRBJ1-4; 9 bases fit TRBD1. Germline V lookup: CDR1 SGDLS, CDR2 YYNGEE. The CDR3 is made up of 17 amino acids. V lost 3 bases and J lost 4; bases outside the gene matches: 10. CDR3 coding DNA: TGTGCCAGCAGCGCCTTTAATGGACAGGGGTTTAATGAAAAACTGTTTTTT. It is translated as CASSAFNGQGFNEKLFF.

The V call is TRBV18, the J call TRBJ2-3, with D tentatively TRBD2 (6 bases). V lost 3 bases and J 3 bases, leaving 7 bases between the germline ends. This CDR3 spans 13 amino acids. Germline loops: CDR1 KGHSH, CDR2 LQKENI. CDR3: CASSPTRTDTQYF. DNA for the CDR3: TGTGCCAGCTCACCGACTAGAACAGATACGCAGTATTTT.

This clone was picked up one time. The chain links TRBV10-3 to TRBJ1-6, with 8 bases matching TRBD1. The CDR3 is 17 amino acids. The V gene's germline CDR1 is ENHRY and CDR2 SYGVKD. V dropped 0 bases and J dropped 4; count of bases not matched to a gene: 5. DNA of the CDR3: TGTGCCATCAGTGAGTCGAGGACAGGGATATATAATTCACCCCTCCACTTT. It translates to CAISESRTGIYNSPLHF.

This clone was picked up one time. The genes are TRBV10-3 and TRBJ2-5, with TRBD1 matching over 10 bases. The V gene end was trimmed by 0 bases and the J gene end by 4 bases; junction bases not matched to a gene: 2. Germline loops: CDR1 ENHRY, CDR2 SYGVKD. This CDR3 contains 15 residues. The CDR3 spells CAISESTGGGETQYF. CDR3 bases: TGTGCCATCAGTGAGTCGACAGGGGGCGGAGAGACCCAGTACTTC.

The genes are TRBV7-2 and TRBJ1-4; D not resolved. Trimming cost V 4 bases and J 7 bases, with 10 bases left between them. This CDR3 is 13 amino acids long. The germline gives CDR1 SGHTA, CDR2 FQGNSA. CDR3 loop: CASSSRRFEKLFF. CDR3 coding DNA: TGTGCCAGCAGCTCCCGTCGGTTTGAAAAACTGTTTTTT.

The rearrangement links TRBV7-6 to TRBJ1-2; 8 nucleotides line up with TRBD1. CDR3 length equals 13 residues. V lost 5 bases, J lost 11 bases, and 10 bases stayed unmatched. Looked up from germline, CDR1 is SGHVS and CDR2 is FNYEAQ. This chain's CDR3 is CASSAVGGQDYTF. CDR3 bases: TGTGCCAGCAGCGCGGTTGGGGGACAGGATTACACCTTC. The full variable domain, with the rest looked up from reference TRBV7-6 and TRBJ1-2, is GAGVSQSPRYKVTKRGQDVALRCDPISGHVSLYWYRQALGQGPEFLTYFNYEAQQDKSGLPNDRFSAERPEGSISTLTIQRTEQRDSAMYRCASSAVGGQDYTFGSGTRLTVV.

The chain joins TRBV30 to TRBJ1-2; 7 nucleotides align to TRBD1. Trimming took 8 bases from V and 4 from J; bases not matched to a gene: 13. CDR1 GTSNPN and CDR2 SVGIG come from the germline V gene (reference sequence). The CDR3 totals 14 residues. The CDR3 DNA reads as TGTGCCGGAAACTATGACAGGGTGGGCTATGGCTACACCTTC. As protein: CAGNYDRVGYGYTF.

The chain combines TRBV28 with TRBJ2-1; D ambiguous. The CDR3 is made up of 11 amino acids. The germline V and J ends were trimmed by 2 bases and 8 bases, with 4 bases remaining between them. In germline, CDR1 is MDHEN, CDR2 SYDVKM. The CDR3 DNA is TGTGCCAGCAGTTTAAGAGATGAGCAGTTCTTC. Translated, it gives CASSLRDEQFF.